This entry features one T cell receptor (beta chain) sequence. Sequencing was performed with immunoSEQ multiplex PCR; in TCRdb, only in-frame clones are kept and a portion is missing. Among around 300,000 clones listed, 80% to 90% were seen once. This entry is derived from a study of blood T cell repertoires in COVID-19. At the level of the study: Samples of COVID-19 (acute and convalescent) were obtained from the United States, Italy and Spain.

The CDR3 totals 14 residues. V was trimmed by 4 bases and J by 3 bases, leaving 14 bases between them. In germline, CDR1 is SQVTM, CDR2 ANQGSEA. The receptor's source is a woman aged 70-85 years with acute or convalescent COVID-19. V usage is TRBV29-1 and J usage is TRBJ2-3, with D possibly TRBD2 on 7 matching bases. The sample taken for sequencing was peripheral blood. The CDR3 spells CSVGSRGATDTQYF. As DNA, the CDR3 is TGCAGCGTTGGGAGTCGGGGGGCTACAGATACGCAGTATTTT.